This TCR beta chain was captured by sequencing in a study of CD8 T cells in ankylosing spondylitis. Via MiXCR, TCRdb re-called the 5' RACE reads, giving one row per CDR3 protein. The sample yields a few hundred thousand distinct CDR3 sequences, 8% to 11% seen once. A single count supports this clonotype. Trimming left V 4 bases short and J 6 bases short, with 9 bases between. This CDR3 is 12 amino acids long. CDR1 is KGHSH and CDR2 is LQKENI in the germline V gene. The specimen sequenced was blood, either unsorted or a sorted T cell fraction (not recorded which). The TCR originated in a male donor with ankylosing spondylitis or in good health (not recorded which). V and J are TRBV18 and TRBJ1-1, with TRBD1 as a possible D gene (6 bases). CDR3 coding DNA: TGTGCCAGCTCACAGGGACAATCTGAAGCTTTCTTT. Translated, it gives CASSQGQSEAFF.